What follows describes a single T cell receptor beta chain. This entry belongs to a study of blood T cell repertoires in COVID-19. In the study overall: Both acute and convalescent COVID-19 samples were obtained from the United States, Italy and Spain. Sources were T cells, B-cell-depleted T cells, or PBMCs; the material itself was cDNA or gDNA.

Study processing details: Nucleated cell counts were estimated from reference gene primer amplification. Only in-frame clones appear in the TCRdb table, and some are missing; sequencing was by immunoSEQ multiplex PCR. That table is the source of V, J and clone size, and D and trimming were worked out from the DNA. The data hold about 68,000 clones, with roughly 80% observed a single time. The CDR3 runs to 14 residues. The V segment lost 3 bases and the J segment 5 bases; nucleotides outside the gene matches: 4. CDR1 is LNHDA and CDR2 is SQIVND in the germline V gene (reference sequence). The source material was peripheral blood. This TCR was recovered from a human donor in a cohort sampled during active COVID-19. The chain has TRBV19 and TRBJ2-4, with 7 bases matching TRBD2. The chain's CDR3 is CASSIPGRENIQYF. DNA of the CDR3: TGTGCCAGTAGTATTCCAGGGAGGGAAAACATTCAGTACTTC.